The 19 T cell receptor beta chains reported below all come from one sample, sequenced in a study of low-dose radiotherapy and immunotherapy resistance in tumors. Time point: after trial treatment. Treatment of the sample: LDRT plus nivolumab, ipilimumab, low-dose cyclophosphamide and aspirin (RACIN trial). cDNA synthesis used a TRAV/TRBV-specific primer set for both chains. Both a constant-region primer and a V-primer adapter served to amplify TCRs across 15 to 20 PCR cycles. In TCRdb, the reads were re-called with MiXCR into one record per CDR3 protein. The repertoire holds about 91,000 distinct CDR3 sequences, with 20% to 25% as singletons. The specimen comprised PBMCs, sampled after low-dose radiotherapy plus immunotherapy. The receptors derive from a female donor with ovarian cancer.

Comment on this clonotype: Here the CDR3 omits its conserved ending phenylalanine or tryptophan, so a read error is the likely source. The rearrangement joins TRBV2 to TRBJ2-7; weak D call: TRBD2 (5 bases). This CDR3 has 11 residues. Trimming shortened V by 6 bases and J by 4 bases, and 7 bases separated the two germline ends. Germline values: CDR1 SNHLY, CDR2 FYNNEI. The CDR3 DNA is TGTGCCAGCAGGGGGAGATACGAGCAGTACTTA. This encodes CASRGRYEQYL.

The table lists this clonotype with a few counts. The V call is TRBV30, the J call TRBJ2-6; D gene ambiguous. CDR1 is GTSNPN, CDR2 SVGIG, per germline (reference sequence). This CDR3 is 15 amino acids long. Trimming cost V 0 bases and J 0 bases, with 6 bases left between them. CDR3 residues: CAWSVQSSGANVLTF. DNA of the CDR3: TGTGCCTGGAGTGTTCAGAGCTCTGGGGCCAACGTCCTGACTTTC.

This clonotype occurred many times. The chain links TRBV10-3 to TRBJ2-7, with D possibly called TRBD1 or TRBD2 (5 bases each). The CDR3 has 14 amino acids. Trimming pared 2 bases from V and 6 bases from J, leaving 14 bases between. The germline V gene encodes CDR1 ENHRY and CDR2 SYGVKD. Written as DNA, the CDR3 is TGTGCCATCAGTGAGGGGTTGGAGAGGGGCGAGCAGTACTTC. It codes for CAISEGLERGEQYF.

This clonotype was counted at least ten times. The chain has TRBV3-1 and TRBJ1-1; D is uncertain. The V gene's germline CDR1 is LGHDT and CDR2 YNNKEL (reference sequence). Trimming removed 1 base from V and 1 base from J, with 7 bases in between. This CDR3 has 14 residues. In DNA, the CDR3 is TGTGCCAGCAGCCAAGGTTTAGAGAACACTGAAGCTTTCTTT. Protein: CASSQGLENTEAFF.

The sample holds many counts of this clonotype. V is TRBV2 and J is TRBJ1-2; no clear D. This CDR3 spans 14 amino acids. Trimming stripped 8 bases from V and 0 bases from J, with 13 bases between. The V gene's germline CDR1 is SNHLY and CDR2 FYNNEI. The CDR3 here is CASSAGIPNYGYTF. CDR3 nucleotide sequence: TGTGCCAGCTCGGCGGGTATCCCTAACTATGGCTACACCTTC.

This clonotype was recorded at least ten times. As DNA, the CDR3 is TGTGCCAGCAGCCGTGCGGGGGAGGCACATACGCAGTATTTT. It specifies CASSRAGEAHTQYF. V usage is TRBV13 and J usage is TRBJ2-3, with 7 bases lining up with TRBD2. Germline loops: CDR1 PRHDT, CDR2 FYEKMQ (reference sequence). The CDR3 contains 14 residues. The J segment lost 7 bases and the V segment lost 5 bases, leaving 9 bases of the junction unmatched.

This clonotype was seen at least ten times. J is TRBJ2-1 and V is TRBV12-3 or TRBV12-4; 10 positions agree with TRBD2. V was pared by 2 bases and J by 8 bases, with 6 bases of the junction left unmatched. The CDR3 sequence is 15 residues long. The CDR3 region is CASSLLSSGGDEQFF. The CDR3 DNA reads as TGTGCCAGCAGTTTATTATCTAGCGGGGGAGATGAGCAGTTCTTC.

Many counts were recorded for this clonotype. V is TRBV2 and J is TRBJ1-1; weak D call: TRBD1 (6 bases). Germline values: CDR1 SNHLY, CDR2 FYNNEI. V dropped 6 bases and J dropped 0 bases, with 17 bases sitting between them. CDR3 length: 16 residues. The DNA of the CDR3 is TGTGCCAGCAGACTCGGACAGACAGCTTTGAACACTGAAGCTTTCTTT. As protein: CASRLGQTALNTEAFF.

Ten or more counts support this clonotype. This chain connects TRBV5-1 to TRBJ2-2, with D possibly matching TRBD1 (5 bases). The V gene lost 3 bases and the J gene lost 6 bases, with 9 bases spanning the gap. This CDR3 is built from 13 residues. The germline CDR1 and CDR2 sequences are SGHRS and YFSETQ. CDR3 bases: TGCGCCAGCAGCTGGGGCTCGGCCGGGGAGCTGTTTTTT. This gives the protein CASSWGSAGELFF.

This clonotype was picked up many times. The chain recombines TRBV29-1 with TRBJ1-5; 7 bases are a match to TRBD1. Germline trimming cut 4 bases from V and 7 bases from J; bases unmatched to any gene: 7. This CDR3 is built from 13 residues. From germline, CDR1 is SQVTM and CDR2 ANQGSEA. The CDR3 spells CSVGDRAQQPQHF. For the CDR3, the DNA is TGCAGCGTTGGAGACAGGGCTCAACAGCCCCAGCATTTT.

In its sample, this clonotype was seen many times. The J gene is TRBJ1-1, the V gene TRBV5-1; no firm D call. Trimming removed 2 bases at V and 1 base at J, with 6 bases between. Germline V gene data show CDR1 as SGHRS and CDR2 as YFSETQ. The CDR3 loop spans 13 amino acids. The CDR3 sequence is CASSLLTNTEAFF. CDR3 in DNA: TGCGCCAGCAGCTTACTTACGAACACTGAAGCTTTCTTT.

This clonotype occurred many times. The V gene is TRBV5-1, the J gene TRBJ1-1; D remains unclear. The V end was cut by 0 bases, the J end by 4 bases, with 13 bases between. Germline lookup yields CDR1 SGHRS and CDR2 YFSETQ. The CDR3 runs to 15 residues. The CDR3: CASSLDGPRGTEAFF. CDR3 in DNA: TGCGCCAGCAGCTTGGACGGACCCCGGGGCACTGAAGCTTTCTTT.

This chain's CDR3 is CASSPGTGYSYEQYF. CDR3 coding DNA: TGTGCCAGCAGTCCCGGGACAGGATACTCCTACGAGCAGTACTTC. V is TRBV27 and J is TRBJ2-7, with 8 bases that match TRBD1. Losses at the gene ends were 5 bases for V and 0 bases for J; bases not matched to a gene: 6. The CDR3 runs 15 residues. Germline CDR1 is MNHEY and CDR2 is SMNVEV (reference sequence).

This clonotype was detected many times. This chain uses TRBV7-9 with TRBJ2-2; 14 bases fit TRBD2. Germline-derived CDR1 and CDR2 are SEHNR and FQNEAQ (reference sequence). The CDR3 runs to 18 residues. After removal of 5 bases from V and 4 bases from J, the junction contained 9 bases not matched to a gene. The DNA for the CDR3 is TGTGCCAGCAGCCCGTGGGGACTAGCGGGAGCCATCACCGGGGAGCTGTTTTTT. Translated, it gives CASSPWGLAGAITGELFF.

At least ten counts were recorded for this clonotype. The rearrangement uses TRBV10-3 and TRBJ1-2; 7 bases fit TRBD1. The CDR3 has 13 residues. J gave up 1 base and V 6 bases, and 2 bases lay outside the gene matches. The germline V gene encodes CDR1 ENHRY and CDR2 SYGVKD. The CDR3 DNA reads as TGTGCCATCAGCCGGGACAGTAACTATGGCTACACCTTC. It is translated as CAISRDSNYGYTF.

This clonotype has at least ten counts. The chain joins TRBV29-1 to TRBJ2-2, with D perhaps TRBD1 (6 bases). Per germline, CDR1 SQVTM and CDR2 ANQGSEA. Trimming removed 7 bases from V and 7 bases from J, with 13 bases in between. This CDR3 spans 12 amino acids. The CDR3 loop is CSAEVGGGELFF. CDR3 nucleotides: TGCAGCGCCGAAGTAGGGGGCGGGGAGCTGTTTTTT.

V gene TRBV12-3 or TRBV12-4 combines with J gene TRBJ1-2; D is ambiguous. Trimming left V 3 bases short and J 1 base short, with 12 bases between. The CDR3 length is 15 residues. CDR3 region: CASSFHSEFNYGYTF. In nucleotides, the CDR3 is TGTGCCAGCAGTTTCCACAGTGAATTTAACTATGGCTACACCTTC.

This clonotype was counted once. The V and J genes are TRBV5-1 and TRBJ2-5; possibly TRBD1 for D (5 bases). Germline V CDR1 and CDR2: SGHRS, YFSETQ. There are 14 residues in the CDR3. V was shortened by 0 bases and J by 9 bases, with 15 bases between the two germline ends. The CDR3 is CASSLASGFEAQYF. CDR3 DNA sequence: TGCGCCAGCAGCTTGGCCTCAGGGTTCGAGGCCCAGTACTTC.

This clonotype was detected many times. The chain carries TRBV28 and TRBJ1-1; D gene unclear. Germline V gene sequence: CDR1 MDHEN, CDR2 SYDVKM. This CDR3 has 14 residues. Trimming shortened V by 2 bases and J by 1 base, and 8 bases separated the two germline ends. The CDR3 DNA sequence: TGTGCCAGCAGTTTACTGACAACGAACACTGAAGCTTTCTTT. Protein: CASSLLTTNTEAFF.